The TCR beta chain under discussion was sequenced for a study of PD-L1 blockade in urothelial cancer. Across the whole study: Blood was subjected to analysis at 3 weeks (second dose) and 6 weeks following treatment start. Findings and limits, study-wide: By 3 weeks, tumor-associated blood clones had expanded more in durable-benefit patients.

Sequencing used immunoSEQ multiplex PCR; TCRdb keeps in-frame clones, though not all of them. The data show roughly 39,000 clones, with approximately 90% seen just once and 10% to 12% held by the top ten. This CDR3 has 13 amino acids. Trimming took 6 bases from V and 4 from J, leaving 12 bases between them. CDR1 is SNHLY and CDR2 is FYNNEI in the germline V gene. This clone was picked up one time. Its antigen remains unknown. Time point specified: pretreatment peripheral blood. Patients each gave 1 to 8 samples, pretreatment and on-treatment. The sequence was obtained from a woman aged 60-75 years with urothelial cancer. J is TRBJ2-5 and V is TRBV2; D gene unclear. Specimen: PBMCs, collected around atezolizumab (anti-PD-L1) treatment. The CDR3 reads CASSPETVETQYF. DNA of the CDR3: TGTGCCAGCAGCCCTGAAACGGTAGAGACCCAGTACTTC.